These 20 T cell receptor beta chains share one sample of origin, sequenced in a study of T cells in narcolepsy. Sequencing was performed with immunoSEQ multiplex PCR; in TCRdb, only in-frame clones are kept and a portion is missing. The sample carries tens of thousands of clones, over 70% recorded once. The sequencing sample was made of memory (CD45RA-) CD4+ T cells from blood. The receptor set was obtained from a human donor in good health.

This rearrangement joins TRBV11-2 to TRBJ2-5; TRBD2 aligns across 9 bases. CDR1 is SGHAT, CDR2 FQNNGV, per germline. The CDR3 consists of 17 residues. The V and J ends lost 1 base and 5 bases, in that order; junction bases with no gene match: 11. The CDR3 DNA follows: TGTGCCAGCAGCTTAGTTATTGCGACTAGCGGTTTCGAGACCCAGTACTTC. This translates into CASSLVIATSGFETQYF. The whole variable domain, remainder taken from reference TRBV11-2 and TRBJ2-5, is EAGVAQSPRYKIIEKRQSVAFWCNPISGHATLYWYQQILGQGPKLLIQFQNNGVVDDSQLPKDRFSAERLKGVDSTLKIQPAKLEDSAVYLCASSLVIATSGFETQYFGPGTRLLVL.

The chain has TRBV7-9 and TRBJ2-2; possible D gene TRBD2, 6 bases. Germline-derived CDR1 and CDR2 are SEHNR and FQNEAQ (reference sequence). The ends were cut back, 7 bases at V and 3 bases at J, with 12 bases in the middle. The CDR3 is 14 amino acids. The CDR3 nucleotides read TGTGCCAGCAAGGAGGGTGAGTACACCGGGGAGCTGTTTTTT. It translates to CASKEGEYTGELFF.

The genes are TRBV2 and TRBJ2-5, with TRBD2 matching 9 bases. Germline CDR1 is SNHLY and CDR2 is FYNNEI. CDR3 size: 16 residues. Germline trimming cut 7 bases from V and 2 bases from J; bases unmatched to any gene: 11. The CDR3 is CASKAGGSRLQETQYF. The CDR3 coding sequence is TGTGCCAGCAAAGCGGGGGGCTCACGATTACAAGAGACCCAGTACTTC.

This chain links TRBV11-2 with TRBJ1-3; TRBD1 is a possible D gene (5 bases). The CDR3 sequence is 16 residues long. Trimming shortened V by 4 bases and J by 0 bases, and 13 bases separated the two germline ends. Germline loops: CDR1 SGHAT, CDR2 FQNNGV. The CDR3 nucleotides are TGTGCCAGCAGCTCCCCCGGGGCGTTCTCTGGAAACACCATATATTTT. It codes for CASSSPGAFSGNTIYF. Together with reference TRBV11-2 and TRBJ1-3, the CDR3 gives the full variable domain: EAGVAQSPRYKIIEKRQSVAFWCNPISGHATLYWYQQILGQGPKLLIQFQNNGVVDDSQLPKDRFSAERLKGVDSTLKIQPAKLEDSAVYLCASSSPGAFSGNTIYFGEGSWLTVV.

As DNA, the CDR3 is TGCGCCAGCAGTGATCGGGGGGCTGGAAACACCATATATTTT. Protein: CASSDRGAGNTIYF. The V gene is TRBV10-2, the J gene TRBJ1-3, with a possible D match to TRBD1 (5 bases). The CDR3 has 14 residues. Looked up from germline, CDR1 is WSHSY and CDR2 is SAAADI. V was trimmed by 3 bases and J by 2 bases, leaving 8 bases between them.

Here the CDR3 DNA reads TGTGCCAGCAGCCAAGGACAAGCGGGGGAACTTCCCTACGAGCAGTACTTC. It specifies CASSQGQAGELPYEQYF. V usage is TRBV14 and J usage is TRBJ2-7, with TRBD2 matching over 8 bases. The CDR3 is 17 amino acids. Germline-derived CDR1 and CDR2 are SGHDN and FVKESK. Trimming cost V 1 base and J 2 bases; bases outside gene matches: 10.

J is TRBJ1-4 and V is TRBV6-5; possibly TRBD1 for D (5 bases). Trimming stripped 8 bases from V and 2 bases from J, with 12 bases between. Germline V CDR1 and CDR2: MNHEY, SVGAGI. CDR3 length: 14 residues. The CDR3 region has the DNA TGTGCCAGCGTGATGGGACCGACTAATGAAAAACTGTTTTTT. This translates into CASVMGPTNEKLFF.

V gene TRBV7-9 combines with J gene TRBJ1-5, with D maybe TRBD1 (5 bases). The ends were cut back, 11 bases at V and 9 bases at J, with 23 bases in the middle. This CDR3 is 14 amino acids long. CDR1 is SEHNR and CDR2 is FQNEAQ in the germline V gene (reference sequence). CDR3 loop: CAFGRNRTRGPQHF. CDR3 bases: TGTGCCTTCGGGAGGAACCGTACGAGGGGGCCCCAGCATTTT.

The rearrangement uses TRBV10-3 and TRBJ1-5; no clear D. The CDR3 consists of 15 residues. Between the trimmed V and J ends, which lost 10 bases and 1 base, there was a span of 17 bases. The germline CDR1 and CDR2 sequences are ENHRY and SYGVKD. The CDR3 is CATARPGLSNQPQHF. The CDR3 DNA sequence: TGTGCCACCGCCAGGCCGGGCTTAAGCAATCAGCCCCAGCATTTT.

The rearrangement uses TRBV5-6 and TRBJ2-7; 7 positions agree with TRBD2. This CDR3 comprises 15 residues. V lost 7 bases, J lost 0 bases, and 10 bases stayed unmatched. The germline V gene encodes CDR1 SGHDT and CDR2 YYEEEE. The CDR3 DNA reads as TGTGCCAGCTTCAACTCGGGACTAAACTCCTACGAGCAGTACTTC. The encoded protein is CASFNSGLNSYEQYF.

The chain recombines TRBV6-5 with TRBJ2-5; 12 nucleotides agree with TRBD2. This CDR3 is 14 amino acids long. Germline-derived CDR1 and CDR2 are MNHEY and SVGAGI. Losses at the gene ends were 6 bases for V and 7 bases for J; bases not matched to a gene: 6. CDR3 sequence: CASSFGLAGRTQYF. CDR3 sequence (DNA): TGTGCCAGCAGCTTCGGACTAGCGGGGAGGACCCAGTACTTC.

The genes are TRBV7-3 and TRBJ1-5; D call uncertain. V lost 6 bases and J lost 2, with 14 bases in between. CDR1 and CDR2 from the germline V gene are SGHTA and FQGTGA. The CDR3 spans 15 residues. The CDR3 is CASSPGGERNQPQHF. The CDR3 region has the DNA TGTGCCAGCAGTCCGGGTGGGGAACGCAATCAGCCCCAGCATTTT.

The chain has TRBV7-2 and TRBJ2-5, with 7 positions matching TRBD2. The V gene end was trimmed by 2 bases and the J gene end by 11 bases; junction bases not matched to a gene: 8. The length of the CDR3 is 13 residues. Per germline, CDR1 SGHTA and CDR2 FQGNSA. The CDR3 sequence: CASSLRRAGEQYF. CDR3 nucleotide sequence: TGTGCCAGCAGCTTAAGGCGGGCGGGGGAGCAGTACTTC.

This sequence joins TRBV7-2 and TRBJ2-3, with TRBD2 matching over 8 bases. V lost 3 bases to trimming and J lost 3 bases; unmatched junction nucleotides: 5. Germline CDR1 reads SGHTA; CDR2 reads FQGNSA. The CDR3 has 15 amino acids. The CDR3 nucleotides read TGTGCCAGCAGCTTTTTAGCGGGGCGGACAGATACGCAGTATTTT. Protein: CASSFLAGRTDTQYF.

The CDR3 is CASSIGQGLYQETQYF. Here the CDR3 DNA reads TGCGCCAGCAGCATAGGACAGGGATTGTACCAAGAGACCCAGTACTTC. The J gene is TRBJ2-5, the V gene TRBV5-1, with 8 nucleotides matching TRBD1. Germline V gene sequence: CDR1 SGHRS, CDR2 YFSETQ. The V gene end was trimmed by 4 bases and the J gene end by 0 bases; junction bases not matched to a gene: 8. The CDR3 is made up of 16 amino acids. Full variable domain (outside the CDR3, taken from reference TRBV5-1 and TRBJ2-5): KAGVTQTPRYLIKTRGQQVTLSCSPISGHRSVSWYQQTPGQGLQFLFEYFSETQRNKGNFPGRFSGRQFSNSRSEMNVSTLELGDSALYLCASSIGQGLYQETQYFGPGTRLLVL.

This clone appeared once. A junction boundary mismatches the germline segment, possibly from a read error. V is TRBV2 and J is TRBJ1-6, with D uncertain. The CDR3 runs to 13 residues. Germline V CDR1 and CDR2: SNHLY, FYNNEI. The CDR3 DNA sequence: TGTGCCAGCAGTGATTCGAGAAATTCGCCCCTCCACTTT. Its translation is CASSDSRNSPLHF.

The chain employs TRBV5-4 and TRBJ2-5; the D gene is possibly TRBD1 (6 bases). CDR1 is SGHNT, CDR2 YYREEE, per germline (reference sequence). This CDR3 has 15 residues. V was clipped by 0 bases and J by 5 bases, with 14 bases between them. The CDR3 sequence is CASSLDQGRGETQYF. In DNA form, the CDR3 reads TGTGCCAGCAGCTTGGATCAGGGGCGTGGGGAGACCCAGTACTTC.

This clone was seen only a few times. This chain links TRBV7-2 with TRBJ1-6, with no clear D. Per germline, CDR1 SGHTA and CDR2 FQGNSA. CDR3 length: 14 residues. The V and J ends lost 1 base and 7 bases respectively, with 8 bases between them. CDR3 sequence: CASSLGTFNSPLHF. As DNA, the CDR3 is TGTGCCAGCAGCTTAGGAACCTTCAATTCACCCCTCCACTTT.

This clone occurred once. This chain's CDR3 is CASSHVGYGYTF. CDR3 DNA sequence: TGTGCCAGCAGCCACGTCGGCTATGGCTACACCTTC. This chain connects TRBV28 to TRBJ1-2, with D unclear. The CDR3 runs 12 residues. V was pared by 6 bases and J by 4 bases, with 9 bases between. Germline loops: CDR1 MDHEN, CDR2 SYDVKM.

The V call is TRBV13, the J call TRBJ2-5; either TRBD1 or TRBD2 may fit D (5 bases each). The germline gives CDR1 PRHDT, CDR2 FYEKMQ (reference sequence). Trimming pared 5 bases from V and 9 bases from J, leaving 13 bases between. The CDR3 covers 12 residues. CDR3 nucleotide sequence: TGTGCCAGCAGCAACCTACTAGGGGCCCAGTACTTC. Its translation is CASSNLLGAQYF.